The rows below give T cell receptor beta chains drawn from one sample of a study of CD8 T cells in Susac syndrome. TCRdb recomputed calls from the immunoSEQ multiplex PCR reads with MiXCR, one row per CDR3 protein. The table has more than 200,000 distinct CDR3 sequences, 93% seen once. The specimen was CD4+ T cells from PBMCs. Receptors were obtained from a human donor with multiple sclerosis. Both conserved end residues are part of each CDR3. The D gene is left open where the match is weak. Some rows mark clone size as missing; the rest say once, few, many or name a class of expanded clone.

TRBJ1-5 TRBV4-2 - - CASSQDIGGVGPQHF TGTGCCAGCAGCCAAGATATTGGGGGAGTGGGGCCCCAGCATTTT
TRBJ2-1 TRBV20-1 - - CSARGDNEQFF TGCAGTGCTAGAGGGGACAATGAGCAGTTCTTC
TRBJ2-4 TRBV15 TRBD2 - CATSRVRGGPDIQYF TGTGCCACCAGCAGAGTTCGGGGGGGTCCTGACATTCAGTACTTC
TRBJ1-1 TRBV15 - - CATSRDVNTEAFF TGTGCCACCAGCAGAGACGTGAACACTGAAGCTTTCTTT
TRBJ2-3 TRBV10-1 - - CASSESQGRDTQYF TGCGCCAGCAGTGAGTCCCAGGGGCGGGATACGCAGTATTTT
TRBJ1-2 TRBV27 TRBD1 - CASSSGGQTFYTF TGTGCCAGCAGTTCGGGGGGACAGACGTTCTACACCTTC
TRBJ2-2 TRBV19 - - CATSRDLYTGELFF TGTGCCACCTCTCGGGATCTTTACACCGGGGAGCTGTTTTTT
TRBJ1-5 TRBV28 - - CASSSLSIAGNQPQHF TGTGCCAGCAGTTCCTTATCTATTGCGGGCAATCAGCCCCAGCATTTT
TRBJ1-6 TRBV3-1 - once CASSQGAEKNSPLHF TGTGCCAGCAGCCAAGGCGCCGAAAAAAATTCACCCCTCCACTTT
TRBJ1-1 TRBV30 - - CAWVGLRGNTEAFF TGTGCCTGGGTGGGACTCCGGGGGAACACTGAAGCTTTCTTT
TRBJ1-5 TRBV12-3/TRBV12-4 - - CASSNRPYQPQHF TGTGCCAGCAGTAACAGGCCTTATCAGCCCCAGCATTTT
TRBJ1-3 TRBV7-2 - - CASSLATGRTGNTIYF TGTGCCAGCAGCTTAGCCACCGGCAGGACTGGAAACACCATATATTTT
TRBJ2-1 TRBV2 TRBD2 - CASSPPGLADHNEQFF TGTGCCAGCAGTCCACCGGGACTAGCGGACCACAATGAGCAGTTCTTC
TRBJ1-3 TRBV6-6 - once CASSPDGQMGNTIYF TGTGCCAGCAGCCCAGATGGACAGATGGGAAACACCATATATTTT
TRBJ2-1 TRBV9 TRBD2 - CASSAPTSGGRRGEQFF TGTGCCAGCAGCGCCCCTACTAGCGGGGGCCGCCGGGGTGAGCAGTTCTTC
TRBJ2-2 TRBV11-2 - - CASSSTGDNTGELFF TGTGCCAGCAGCAGCACCGGGGACAACACCGGGGAGCTGTTTTTT
TRBJ1-6 TRBV9 - - CASSVEPLNSPLHF TGTGCCAGCAGCGTAGAACCGCTTAATTCACCCCTCCACTTT
TRBJ2-5 TRBV20-1 TRBD2 - CSARDRGSGKAKETQYF TGCAGTGCTAGAGATCGTGGTAGCGGGAAAGCGAAGGAGACCCAGTACTTC
TRBJ2-1 TRBV9 TRBD2 - CASSVVASGRGEQFF TGTGCCAGCAGCGTAGTGGCTAGCGGGAGGGGTGAGCAGTTCTTC
TRBJ2-5 TRBV5-4 - - CASSLAGQEQLTQYF TGTGCCAGCAGCTTGGCCGGGCAAGAGCAATTGACCCAGTACTTC
TRBJ2-1 TRBV7-2 TRBD2 few CASSLAGGHNEQFF TGTGCCAGCAGTCTAGCGGGGGGCCACAATGAGCAGTTCTTT
TRBJ2-4 TRBV7-2 - once CASSPRARQNIQYF TGTGCCAGCAGCCCACGCGCCAGACAAAACATTCAGTACTTC
TRBJ1-2 TRBV12-3/TRBV12-4 TRBD1 - CASSLTMQGADGYTF TGTGCCAGCAGTCTCACTATGCAGGGGGCTGATGGCTACACCTTC
TRBJ2-4 TRBV28 - once CASGLAAKNIQYF TGTGCCAGCGGCCTGGCAGCCAAAAACATTCAGTACTTC
TRBJ2-3 TRBV10-3 TRBD2 - CAISESPGTSGSTDTQYF TGTGCCATCAGTGAGTCCCCCGGGACTAGCGGGAGCACAGATACGCAGTATTTT
TRBJ1-5 TRBV29-1 TRBD1 - CSVALGTGNQPQHF TGCAGCGTGGCCCTTGGGACAGGGAATCAGCCCCAGCATTTT
TRBJ2-3 TRBV27 TRBD2 - CASSFVVAGGPGTQYF TGTGCCAGCAGTTTTGTGGTAGCGGGAGGGCCAGGTACGCAGTATTTT
TRBJ2-5 TRBV24-1 TRBD1 few CATSDSTGTVQETQYF TGTGCCACCAGTGATTCCACCGGGACAGTCCAAGAGACCCAGTACTTC
TRBJ2-2 TRBV9 TRBD2 - CASSKRLAGGANTGELFF TGTGCCAGCAGCAAGCGACTAGCGGGTGGCGCGAACACCGGGGAGCTGTTTTTT
TRBJ2-7 TRBV7-8 - - CASSSRVGDYEQYF TGTGCCAGCAGCTCCAGGGTAGGGGACTACGAGCAGTACTTC
TRBJ2-2 TRBV6-2/TRBV6-3 - - CASSPTPNTGELFF TGTGCCAGCAGCCCCACACCGAACACCGGGGAGCTGTTTTTT
TRBJ2-2 TRBV2 TRBD2 - CASSEAGRGELFF TGTGCCAGCAGTGAAGCAGGGAGGGGTGAGCTGTTTTTT
TRBJ1-3 TRBV30 - - CAWSGDLSGNTIYF TGTGCCTGGAGTGGAGACCTCTCTGGAAACACCATATATTTT
TRBJ1-4 TRBV30 - - CAWSTNGRPGEKLFF TGTGCCTGGAGCACAAACGGGCGCCCAGGCGAAAAACTGTTTTTT
TRBJ2-7 TRBV20-1 TRBD2 - CSARSAGGPDEQYF TGCAGTGCTAGAAGTGCGGGGGGGCCTGACGAGCAGTACTTC
TRBJ2-2 TRBV12-5 TRBD2 - CASGEASGSTANTGELFF TGTGCTAGTGGTGAAGCTAGCGGGAGTACCGCGAACACCGGGGAGCTGTTTTTT
TRBJ2-3 TRBV19 - once CASSMGASTDTQYF TGTGCCAGTAGTATGGGGGCAAGCACAGATACGCAGTATTTT
TRBJ2-7 TRBV4-1 - - CASSQVGTKSYEQYF TGCGCCAGCAGTCAAGTCGGGACAAAGTCCTACGAGCAGTACTTC